These 8 T cell receptor beta chains were all obtained from the same sample, sequenced in a study of T-cell reconstitution after alpha-beta-depleted transplantation in children. Unique molecular identifiers were incorporated into the prepared TCRbeta library. TCRdb independently ran MiXCR on the PCR reads; one entry per CDR3 protein. The table has more than 200,000 distinct CDR3 sequences, 9% to 10% seen once. The sample here was PBMCs from the stem cell graft donor, taken from the stem cell graft. Source of these receptors: a human donor who donated a stem cell graft to a child with SCID.

This clonotype has ten or more counts. CDR3 sequence: CASSPNGQINSPLHF. The CDR3 DNA follows: TGTGCCAGCAGTCCAAACGGACAGATTAATTCACCCCTCCACTTT. The rearrangement links TRBV12-3 or TRBV12-4 to TRBJ1-6, with TRBD1 as a possible D gene (6 bases). Trimming removed 5 bases from V and 6 bases from J, with 14 bases in between. The length of the CDR3 is 15 residues.

This clonotype has a count of ten or more. V and J are TRBV18 and TRBJ1-4; D possibly corresponds to TRBD1 (6 bases). V lost 5 bases and J 6 bases, leaving 13 bases between the germline ends. This CDR3 spans 14 amino acids. The germline CDR1 and CDR2 sequences are KGHSH and LQKENI. The DNA for the CDR3 is TGTGCCAGCTCATGGGGGACAAGTGATGAAAAACTGTTTTTT. It translates to CASSWGTSDEKLFF.

V usage is TRBV5-1 and J usage is TRBJ1-3; D is ambiguous. The CDR3 totals 16 residues. V was cut by 2 bases and J by 0 bases, with 12 bases left in between. Germline lookup yields CDR1 SGHRS and CDR2 YFSETQ. CDR3 sequence reads: CASSLQPGASGNTIYF. CDR3 sequence (DNA): TGCGCCAGCAGCTTACAGCCGGGCGCCTCTGGAAACACCATATATTTT.

With respect to this clonotype: This may be a read error, as it is one base from a much larger clone. This CDR3 is CASTRQGGEKLFF. The CDR3 DNA reads TGTGCCAGCACCAGACAGGGGGGGGAAAAACTGTTTTTT. V usage is TRBV3-1 and J usage is TRBJ1-4; TRBD1 matches 9 bases. Trimming at V came to 7 bases and at J to 8 bases, leaving 5 bases not matched to a gene. CDR1 is LGHDT and CDR2 is YNNKEL in the germline V gene (reference sequence). The CDR3 length is 13 residues. Using reference TRBV3-1 and TRBJ1-4 for the parts outside the CDR3, the full variable domain is DTAVSQTPKYLVTQMGNDKSIKCEQNLGHDTMYWYKQDSKKFLKIMFSYNNKELIINETVPNRFSPKSPDKAHLNLHINSLELGDSAVYFCASTRQGGEKLFFGSGTQLSVL.

Many counts were recorded for this clonotype. The rearrangement joins TRBV2 to TRBJ1-5; 9 bases fit TRBD1. Germline CDR1 and CDR2: SNHLY and FYNNEI. This CDR3 region has 14 residues. V was clipped by 5 bases and J by 5 bases; unmatched bases: 4. This chain's CDR3 is CASSRDRVDQPQHF. The CDR3 DNA is TGTGCCAGCAGTAGGGACAGGGTGGATCAGCCCCAGCATTTT.

This clonotype was observed many times. This chain links TRBV18 with TRBJ2-1; 8 bases match TRBD1. CDR3 length: 15 residues. The V segment lost 3 bases and the J segment 2 bases; nucleotides outside the gene matches: 3. The V gene's germline CDR1 is KGHSH and CDR2 LQKENI. The CDR3 nucleotides read TGTGCCAGCTCACCCCAGGGGGCGCCCTACAATGAGCAGTTCTTC. It codes for CASSPQGAPYNEQFF.

This clonotype showed up many times. The chain links TRBV2 to TRBJ2-1, with 10 bases aligning to TRBD2. V shed 7 bases and J 4 bases; nucleotides not matched to a gene: 16. The CDR3 loop spans 18 amino acids. Germline CDR1 reads SNHLY; CDR2 reads FYNNEI. CDR3 residues: CASTLVGASGGRYNEQFF. The CDR3, as DNA: TGTGCCAGCACCCTAGTCGGGGCTAGCGGGGGAAGGTACAATGAGCAGTTCTTC. Variable domain in full (rest from reference TRBV2 and TRBJ2-1): EPEVTQTPSHQVTQMGQEVILRCVPISNHLYFYWYRQILGQKVEFLVSFYNNEISEKSEIFDDQFSVERPDGSNFTLKIRSTKLEDSAMYFCASTLVGASGGRYNEQFFGPGTRLTVL.

The rearrangement links TRBV7-2 to TRBJ2-1; 10 bases match TRBD1. The CDR3 covers 15 residues. CDR1 and CDR2 (germline): SGHTA, FQGNSA. After removal of 5 bases from V and 2 bases from J, the junction contained 3 bases not matched to a gene. The CDR3 DNA reads TGTGCCAGCAGCCCGGACAGGGGGACCTACAATGAGCAGTTCTTC. Protein sequence: CASSPDRGTYNEQFF.